This T cell receptor (beta chain) was recovered during a study of blood T cell repertoires in COVID-19. Trimming took 5 bases from V and 5 from J; bases not matched to a gene: 3. The germline CDR1 and CDR2 sequences are MNHEY and SVGAGI. The CDR3 contains 13 residues. Some clones are missing from TCRdb's copy, which holds only in-frame ones; the method was immunoSEQ multiplex PCR. This sample carries tens of thousands of clones, around 85% of them seen once, and the ten largest clones take over 4.5%. Sequenced sample: peripheral blood. The rearrangement joins TRBV6-5 to TRBJ1-1, with TRBD1 matching over 9 bases. The TCR sequence derives from a man older than 75 with acute or convalescent COVID-19. The CDR3, as DNA: TGTGCCAGCAGTCCGGACAGGGGAACTGAAGCTTTCTTT. Translated, it gives CASSPDRGTEAFF.